This TCR beta chain comes out of a study of cytomegalovirus exposure and HLA in healthy donors. Samples came from healthy bone marrow donors. The study's findings and limits: It was reported in a later analysis that an Asian-associated ancestry cluster showed fewer N-insertions than the 666-donor mean.

Remarks on this clone: Its target is not known.

Primers: 60 Vbeta forward and 13 Jbeta reverse. Study processing details: A later analysis tallied roughly 77 million unique TCR beta chains, some 12 million of them shared. The method was immunoSEQ multiplex PCR; TCRdb's version includes in-frame clones alone and lacks a portion of them. V, J and clone size were drawn from that table, and D and trimming were deduced from the DNA. Of approximately 120,000 clones listed, around three quarters are singletons. The sequencing sample was made of PBMCs. The source is a woman in her thirties or forties in good health and CMV-seropositive.

CDR3: CASSQTLAEDTQYF. The CDR3 nucleotides are TGCGCCAGCAGCCAAACACTAGCGGAAGATACGCAGTATTTT. The chain combines TRBV4-1 with TRBJ2-3, with 8 positions matching TRBD2. Trimming at V came to 2 bases and at J to 5 bases, leaving 3 bases not matched to a gene. The CDR3 covers 14 residues. Germline V CDR1 and CDR2: MGHRA, YSYEKL.